This TCR beta chain was captured in a study of cytomegalovirus exposure and HLA in healthy donors. A multiplex PCR was run with 60 Vbeta primers and 13 Jbeta primers. Data came from immunoSEQ multiplex PCR; TCRdb stores just in-frame clones and leaves some out. Of about 100,000 clones listed, over 65% are singletons. The germline V gene encodes CDR1 SGHRS and CDR2 YFSETQ. Trimming at V came to 5 bases and at J to 5 bases, leaving 18 bases not matched to a gene. This CDR3 contains 18 residues. Of note for this clone: The target antigen is unknown.

Points from the study as a whole: For most TCR beta V segments, an earlier analysis put the productive rate at about 90% or about 30% of the time. Further analysis, carried out later, found HLA-associated TCR beta chains more clonally expanded than equally common other chains. Some segments of the V type, notably TRBV6-2 and TRBV6-3, were excluded as indistinguishable. In most subjects, TCR beta sequences reportedly gave accurate predictions of HLA-A and HLA-B alleles.

The origin of this receptor is a woman aged 55-69 years in good health and CMV-seronegative. The sequencing input was PBMCs. The gene calls are TRBV5-1 and TRBJ2-1; TRBD2 aligns across 8 bases. CDR3 amino acids: CASSHGRSGGYSNNEQFF. The CDR3 coding sequence is TGCGCCAGCAGTCACGGAAGGTCGGGGGGGTATAGCAACAATGAGCAGTTCTTC.